These T cell receptor beta chains were read from a single sample in a study of T cell changes during pregnancy in multiple sclerosis. This table comes from immunoSEQ multiplex PCR, and its TCRdb copy is limited to in-frame clones, with some not included. There are over 55,000 clones in the sample; 80% to 90% occur only once, and around 2.5% lies in the top ten. Specimen: peripheral blood, collected in the first trimester of pregnancy. The receptors stem from a female donor with multiple sclerosis, enrolled in a pregnancy study. Each CDR3 is given with its conserved first and last residue. D genes are given only for firm matches. Expanded clones get a size class; other rows say once, few or many, or leave the size out.

d_call	v_call	clone_size	j_call	cdr3_aa	cdr3_nt
-	TRBV29-1	-	TRBJ2-5	CSVEEMTAVQETQYF	TGCAGCGTTGAAGAAATGACAGCTGTCCAAGAGACCCAGTACTTC
-	TRBV9	-	TRBJ2-1	CASSVLSGLRNEQFF	TGTGCCAGCAGCGTCTTAAGCGGTTTACGTAATGAGCAGTTCTTC
TRBD1	TRBV5-5	-	TRBJ2-2	CASSLAGQGSGELFF	TGTGCCAGCAGCTTGGCGGGACAGGGGTCCGGGGAGCTGTTTTTT
-	TRBV6-5	-	TRBJ1-1	CASSYSRGLNTEAFF	TGTGCCAGCAGTTACTCGAGAGGGCTAAACACTGAAGCTTTCTTT
TRBD2	TRBV27	-	TRBJ2-1	CASRGQGTSSYNEQFF	TGTGCCAGCAGGGGGCAGGGGACTAGCTCCTACAATGAGCAGTTCTTC
-	TRBV30	-	TRBJ1-4	CAWGDRPKGGEKLFF	TGTGCCTGGGGCGACAGGCCAAAAGGTGGAGAAAAACTGTTTTTT
TRBD1	TRBV5-1	-	TRBJ2-3	CASSWSGTGNKEDTQYF	TGCGCCAGCAGCTGGTCCGGGACAGGCAATAAAGAAGATACGCAGTATTTT
-	TRBV2	few	TRBJ1-5	CASSTGTLYSNQPQHF	TGTGCCAGCAGTACCGGGACACTTTATAGCAATCAGCCCCAGCATTTT
TRBD1	TRBV5-6	once	TRBJ2-6	CASSLEQGAGGANVLTF	TGTGCCAGCAGCTTGGAACAGGGGGCGGGAGGGGCCAACGTCCTGACTTTC
TRBD2	TRBV10-1	-	TRBJ2-7	CASSESWTSDSYEQYF	TGCGCCAGCAGTGAGTCGTGGACTAGCGACTCCTACGAGCAGTACTTC
-	TRBV6-5	-	TRBJ1-1	CASRRGRPMAEAFF	TGTGCCAGCAGACGGGGGAGGCCAATGGCTGAAGCTTTCTTT
TRBD1	TRBV5-1	-	TRBJ2-7	CASSATGVYEQYF	TGCGCCAGCAGCGCTACAGGGGTTTACGAGCAGTACTTC
-	TRBV18	-	TRBJ1-1	CASSPGYEGTEAFF	TGTGCCAGCTCACCAGGGTACGAGGGCACTGAAGCTTTCTTT
-	TRBV6-5	few	TRBJ1-1	CASKARGTEAFF	TGTGCCAGTAAGGCAAGGGGAACTGAAGCTTTCTTT
-	TRBV2	many	TRBJ2-7	CASSWTLPYEQYF	TGTGCCAGCAGTTGGACTCTCCCCTACGAGCAGTACTTC
-	TRBV19	-	TRBJ2-6	CASSISEGVSGANVLTF	TGTGCCAGTAGTATATCCGAGGGGGTCTCCGGGGCCAACGTCCTGACTTTC
TRBD1	TRBV23-1	-	TRBJ1-5	CASRGQLNQPQHF	TGCGCCAGCAGGGGACAGCTCAATCAGCCCCAGCATTTT
-	TRBV7-9	-	TRBJ1-5	CASSLGVSRNQPQHF	TGTGCCAGCAGCTTAGGGGTTTCGAGGAATCAGCCCCAGCATTTT